The rows below give T cell receptor beta chains drawn from one sample of a study of T cells in Graves' hyperthyroidism and ophthalmopathy. TCRdb reprocessed the multiplex PCR reads via MiXCR and lists one record per CDR3 protein. The data contain 400,000 to 500,000 distinct CDR3 sequences, under 15% of them singletons. The sequencing input was blood. The receptors originated from a man aged 18 to 29 with Graves' ophthalmopathy. The CDR3 runs from the conserved cysteine through the conserved F or W. The D gene is left open where the match is weak. A clone size is listed for some rows: how often the clone was seen (once, few, many), or a class if it is expanded.

j_call: TRBJ2-5; d_call: NA; v_call: TRBV11-2; clone_size: few; cdr3_aa: CASGLAGAETQYF; cdr3_nt: TGTGCCAGCGGATTGGCGGGGGCAGAGACCCAGTACTTC
j_call: TRBJ2-6; d_call: NA; v_call: TRBV19; clone_size: NA; cdr3_aa: CASSAIIISADSGANVLTF; cdr3_nt: TGTGCCAGTAGTGCAATTATTATAAGCGCAGACTCTGGGGCCAACGTCCTGACTTTC
j_call: TRBJ2-1; d_call: NA; v_call: TRBV7-9; clone_size: many; cdr3_aa: CASEGYNEQFF; cdr3_nt: TGTGCCAGCGAAGGTTACAATGAGCAGTTCTTC
j_call: TRBJ2-1; d_call: NA; v_call: TRBV7-9; clone_size: NA; cdr3_aa: CASSFRRESYNEQFF; cdr3_nt: TGTGCCAGCAGCTTTAGGCGGGAATCCTACAATGAGCAGTTCTTC
j_call: TRBJ2-3; d_call: NA; v_call: TRBV20-1; clone_size: many; cdr3_aa: CSAVQRVASTDTQYF; cdr3_nt: TGCAGTGCGGTCCAGCGGGTCGCTAGCACAGATACGCAGTATTTT
j_call: TRBJ2-6; d_call: NA; v_call: TRBV7-9; clone_size: NA; cdr3_aa: CASSLTPDRPGGANVLTF; cdr3_nt: TGTGCCAGCAGCTTAACCCCCGACAGGCCTGGTGGGGCCAACGTCCTGACTTTC
j_call: TRBJ2-6; d_call: NA; v_call: TRBV5-4; clone_size: few; cdr3_aa: CASSFPGETGANVLTF; cdr3_nt: TGTGCCAGCAGCTTTCCAGGGGAAACTGGGGCCAACGTCCTGACTTTC
j_call: TRBJ2-7; d_call: NA; v_call: TRBV27; clone_size: few; cdr3_aa: CASSLSAGRTYEQYF; cdr3_nt: TGTGCCAGCAGCTTATCAGCGGGTAGGACCTACGAGCAGTACTTC
j_call: TRBJ2-1; d_call: NA; v_call: TRBV6-1; clone_size: many; cdr3_aa: CASSEYYNNEQFF; cdr3_nt: TGTGCCAGCAGTGAATACTACAACAATGAGCAGTTCTTC
j_call: TRBJ2-7; d_call: NA; v_call: TRBV6-2/TRBV6-3; clone_size: few; cdr3_aa: CASSYLQGSYEQYF; cdr3_nt: TGTGCCAGCAGTTACCTTCAGGGCTCCTACGAGCAGTACTTC
j_call: TRBJ2-2; d_call: TRBD1; v_call: TRBV24-1; clone_size: NA; cdr3_aa: CATRGTVNTGELFF; cdr3_nt: TGTGCCACCAGGGGGACAGTAAACACCGGGGAGCTGTTTTTT
j_call: TRBJ2-5; d_call: NA; v_call: TRBV11-1; clone_size: many; cdr3_aa: CASSSRGLAETQYF; cdr3_nt: TGTGCCAGCAGCAGCAGGGGTCTTGCAGAGACCCAGTACTTC
j_call: TRBJ1-2; d_call: TRBD1; v_call: TRBV29-1; clone_size: many; cdr3_aa: CSVGQGSDGYTF; cdr3_nt: TGCAGCGTTGGACAGGGGAGCGATGGCTACACCTTC
j_call: TRBJ2-5; d_call: NA; v_call: TRBV24-1; clone_size: few; cdr3_aa: CATSDPRRRGEETQYF; cdr3_nt: TGTGCCACCAGTGATCCCCGTAGAAGAGGCGAAGAGACCCAGTACTTC
j_call: TRBJ2-7; d_call: TRBD1; v_call: TRBV19; clone_size: NA; cdr3_aa: CASSFGQGDYEQYF; cdr3_nt: TGTGCCAGTAGTTTCGGACAGGGTGACTACGAGCAGTACTTC
j_call: TRBJ1-2; d_call: NA; v_call: TRBV20-1; clone_size: NA; cdr3_aa: CSAGLAGPDSKQFFGPGTVYGYTF; cdr3_nt: NA
j_call: TRBJ1-1; d_call: TRBD1; v_call: TRBV18; clone_size: many; cdr3_aa: CASSPRDRATEAFF; cdr3_nt: TGTGCCAGCTCACCACGGGACAGGGCCACTGAAGCTTTCTTT
j_call: TRBJ2-2; d_call: TRBD2; v_call: TRBV3-1; clone_size: many; cdr3_aa: CASSRLAGERTGELFF; cdr3_nt: TGTGCCAGCAGCCGACTAGCGGGAGAAAGAACCGGGGAGCTGTTTTTT
j_call: TRBJ1-4; d_call: TRBD1; v_call: TRBV12-3/TRBV12-4; clone_size: many; cdr3_aa: CASSEAGQMNEKLFF; cdr3_nt: TGTGCCAGCAGTGAAGCGGGACAGATGAATGAAAAACTGTTTTTT
j_call: TRBJ2-3; d_call: TRBD1; v_call: TRBV24-1; clone_size: many; cdr3_aa: CATRGTVDTQYF; cdr3_nt: TGTGCCACCAGAGGGACAGTAGATACGCAGTATTTT
j_call: TRBJ1-3; d_call: NA; v_call: TRBV7-8; clone_size: NA; cdr3_aa: CASSIRTDGNTIYF; cdr3_nt: TGTGCCAGCAGCATCCGGACGGATGGAAACACCATATATTTT
j_call: TRBJ2-7; d_call: NA; v_call: TRBV13; clone_size: NA; cdr3_aa: CASSSDFYEQYF; cdr3_nt: TGTGCCAGCAGCTCCGATTTCTACGAGCAGTACTTC